This passage covers 23 T cell receptor beta chains from one sample sequenced in a study of regulatory and conventional T cells in RAG deficiency listed by TCRdb under 2017. Library preparation used the immunoSEQ multiplex PCR assay. TCRdb took this table from immuneACCESS and kept in-frame rearrangements with V and J called. Such tables lack part of the clones; where checked against another copy, unresolved V genes explain under half of the gap, and the rest is unexplained. The table for this sample lists around 30,000 clones; approximately 90% of them were counted only once. The top ten clonotypes cover roughly 5.4% of the sample. The same sample was also used in a study of regulatory T cells. The second study reports: In the multiplex PCR, 52 forward TRBV primers and 13 reverse TRBJ primers were used, and assay-based and computational corrections were applied for amplification bias.

Sequenced sample: CD8+ T cells sorted from blood. The receptors originated from a human donor in good health.

The chain couples TRBV6-5 to TRBJ1-1; D is uncertain. CDR1 MNHEY and CDR2 SVGAGI come from the germline V gene. Trimming shortened V by 2 bases and J by 1 base, and 11 bases separated the two germline ends. The CDR3 runs to 15 residues. The CDR3 region is CASSYHGRENTEAFF. The CDR3 region has the DNA TGTGCCAGCAGTTACCATGGACGGGAGAACACTGAAGCTTTCTTT.

The chain has TRBV11-3 and TRBJ2-7; no clear D. There are 16 residues in the CDR3. Germline CDR1 reads SGHNT; CDR2 reads YENEEA. V lost 0 bases to trimming and J lost 0 bases, with 12 bases between them. The CDR3 sequence: CASSLELSANSYEQYF. In DNA, the CDR3 is TGTGCCAGCAGCTTAGAATTGTCGGCTAACTCCTACGAGCAGTACTTC.

This chain uses TRBV4-1 with TRBJ2-3, with 11 bases that match TRBD2. Trimming at V came to 3 bases and at J to 2 bases, leaving 10 bases not matched to a gene. CDR1 and CDR2 from the germline V gene are MGHRA and YSYEKL. The length of the CDR3 is 18 residues. This chain's CDR3 is CASSQLLAGGPNTDTQYF. CDR3 DNA: TGCGCCAGCAGCCAGCTCTTAGCGGGAGGGCCGAACACAGATACGCAGTATTTT.

The V gene is TRBV19, the J gene TRBJ2-3; TRBD1 matches 7 bases. Germline CDR1 LNHDA, CDR2 SQIVND (reference sequence). The CDR3 is 16 amino acids. The V segment lost 5 bases and the J segment 3 bases; nucleotides outside the gene matches: 11. The CDR3 loop reads CASSSFPGQLTDTQYF. CDR3 bases: TGTGCCAGTAGTTCATTCCCGGGACAGCTAACAGATACGCAGTATTTT.

The chain is built from TRBV2 and TRBJ2-1, with TRBD2 identical over 11 bases. Germline V gives CDR1 SNHLY, CDR2 FYNNEI. Trimming at V came to 3 bases and at J to 5 bases, leaving 3 bases not matched to a gene. This CDR3 region has 15 residues. CDR3 nucleotides: TGTGCCAGCAGTGAGGCACTAGCGGGGGACAATGAGCAGTTCTTC. Its translation is CASSEALAGDNEQFF. The entire variable domain, with the rest obtained from reference TRBV2 and TRBJ2-1, is as follows: EPEVTQTPSHQVTQMGQEVILRCVPISNHLYFYWYRQILGQKVEFLVSFYNNEISEKSEIFDDQFSVERPDGSNFTLKIRSTKLEDSAMYFCASSEALAGDNEQFFGPGTRLTVL.

The CDR3 coding sequence is TGTGCCAGCAGCCCGGACGTGACCGGGGAGCTGTTTTTT. It translates to CASSPDVTGELFF. The chain combines TRBV5-4 with TRBJ2-2; D gene ambiguous. Between the trimmed V and J ends, which lost 4 bases and 5 bases, there was a span of 9 bases. Germline V lookup: CDR1 SGHNT, CDR2 YYREEE (reference sequence). The CDR3 extends over 13 amino acids.

The chain joins TRBV19 to TRBJ2-1; D tentatively fits TRBD1 or TRBD2 (6 bases each). This CDR3 region has 13 residues. The ends were cut back, 7 bases at V and 7 bases at J, with 14 bases in the middle. Germline V lookup: CDR1 LNHDA, CDR2 SQIVND (reference sequence). CDR3 sequence reads: CASTRRGDNEQFF. The CDR3 DNA sequence: TGTGCCAGTACTAGAAGGGGGGATAATGAGCAGTTCTTC.

Notes on this clone: This same CDR3 is encoded by further DNA sequences in the sample. This sequence joins TRBV29-1 and TRBJ2-7, with 7 positions matching TRBD2. Germline-derived CDR1 and CDR2 are SQVTM and ANQGSEA. There are 13 residues in the CDR3. With 6 bases clipped from V and 5 bases from J, the junction kept 10 bases outside the gene matches. CDR3 DNA: TGCAGCGTACGGACTAGTGGGAGTAACGAGCAGTACTTC. Translated, it gives CSVRTSGSNEQYF.

This rearrangement joins TRBV6-5 to TRBJ2-1, with D hard to call. The V end lost 4 bases, the J end lost 7 bases, and 8 bases lay between the germline ends. The CDR3 length is 12 residues. Per the germline V gene, CDR1 is MNHEY and CDR2 is SVGAGI. CDR3 in DNA: TGTGCCAGCAGTTCCTTGGGGAATGAGCAGTTCTTC. Translated, it gives CASSSLGNEQFF.

The chain uses TRBV4-2 and TRBJ2-7, with D unclear. CDR1 and CDR2 from the germline V gene are LGHNA and YNFKEQ. CDR3 length equals 12 residues. With 3 bases removed from V and 1 base from J, the gap between germline ends came to 4 bases. The CDR3: CASSQGSYEQYF. The CDR3 DNA reads TGTGCCAGCAGCCAGGGATCCTACGAGCAGTACTTC.

The V gene is TRBV6-6, the J gene TRBJ2-6; weak D call: TRBD1 (5 bases). CDR3 length: 15 residues. Trimming left V 6 bases short and J 0 bases short, with 9 bases between. Germline assignment: CDR1 MNHNY and CDR2 SVGAGI (reference sequence). In nucleotides, the CDR3 is TGTGCCAGCAGATATGACAGCTCTGGGGCCAACGTCCTGACTTTC. Protein sequence: CASRYDSSGANVLTF.

CDR3 nucleotides: TGTGCCAGCAGCTTCCCCCGACCGGGACAGGGGCTTTACACCGGGGAGCTGTTTTTT. This sequence encodes CASSFPRPGQGLYTGELFF. V and J are TRBV11-3 and TRBJ2-2, with 10 bases identical to TRBD1. The CDR3 extends over 19 amino acids. Unmatched junction bases numbered 13, after V lost 3 bases and J lost 3 bases. Germline lookup yields CDR1 SGHNT and CDR2 YENEEA.

The chain employs TRBV14 and TRBJ2-1, with D unresolved. V was clipped by 1 base and J by 1 base, with 11 bases between them. This CDR3 is built from 16 residues. Germline V CDR1 and CDR2: SGHDN, FVKESK. CDR3 residues: CASSQGAGRSYNEQFF. The CDR3 nucleotides are TGTGCCAGCAGCCAAGGGGCAGGACGGTCCTACAATGAGCAGTTCTTC.

The chain carries TRBV23-1 and TRBJ1-1, with 8 positions matching TRBD1. TRBV23-1 is treated as an ORF (open reading frame) with a function not yet certain. V was clipped by 2 bases and J by 0 bases; unmatched bases: 8. The CDR3 loop spans 17 amino acids. CDR3: CASSQSPGTGVNTEAFF. For the CDR3, the DNA is TGCGCCAGCAGTCAAAGTCCCGGGACAGGAGTGAACACTGAAGCTTTCTTT.

The rearrangement uses TRBV15 and TRBJ1-5, with no clear D. Looked up from germline, CDR1 is LNHNV and CDR2 is YYDKDF (reference sequence). This CDR3 comprises 17 residues. The ends were cut back, 1 base at V and 3 bases at J, with 16 bases in the middle. Here the CDR3 reads CATSRAYIGSNNQPQHF. DNA of the CDR3: TGTGCCACCAGCAGAGCATACATTGGCAGCAACAATCAGCCCCAGCATTTT.

The chain uses TRBV7-6 and TRBJ2-7, with D hard to call. Germline CDR1 and CDR2: SGHVS and FNYEAQ. V was clipped by 5 bases and J by 4 bases, with 12 bases between them. The CDR3 length is 13 residues. The DNA of the CDR3 is TGTGCCAGCAGCCCCCCCGGCCCGTACGAGCAGTACTTC. Protein product: CASSPPGPYEQYF.

This chain joins TRBV4-1 and TRBJ2-3; TRBD2 matches at 10 bases. There are 22 residues in the CDR3. Germline V gene sequence: CDR1 MGHRA, CDR2 YSYEKL. J gave up 0 bases and V 6 bases, and 24 bases lay outside the gene matches. This CDR3 reads CASSPLESGIAGGGGSTDTQYF. The CDR3 DNA reads as TGCGCCAGCAGTCCCTTGGAATCAGGGATAGCGGGAGGTGGGGGGAGCACAGATACGCAGTATTTT.

The count of this clone is one. CDR3 protein: CSVDAGLADNEQFF. CDR3 coding DNA: TGCAGCGTTGACGCGGGACTAGCGGACAATGAGCAGTTCTTC. The chain carries TRBV29-1 and TRBJ2-1; 11 nucleotides match TRBD2. Germline trimming cut 3 bases from V and 5 bases from J; bases unmatched to any gene: 3. This CDR3 region has 14 residues. Germline V CDR1 and CDR2: SQVTM, ANQGSEA.

In its sample, this clone was seen a few times. V usage is TRBV2 and J usage is TRBJ2-2; 10 bases agree with TRBD2. The CDR3 sequence is 18 residues long. V gave up 4 bases and J gave up 4 bases; unmatched junction bases: 12. The V gene's germline CDR1 is SNHLY and CDR2 FYNNEI. For the CDR3, the DNA is TGTGCCAGCAGTGTCGAAGCGGGGGGGGCAGTCAGCACCGGGGAGCTGTTTTTT. It specifies CASSVEAGGAVSTGELFF.

CDR3 nucleotides: TGTGCCAGCAGTACCTCCTCCGCGGGGGGGCGGAATGAGCAGTTCTTC. It translates to CASSTSSAGGRNEQFF. The chain joins TRBV27 to TRBJ2-1, with 9 bases matching TRBD2. Unmatched junction bases numbered 12, after V lost 5 bases and J lost 7 bases. CDR3 length: 16 amino acids. Per germline, CDR1 MNHEY and CDR2 SMNVEV (reference sequence).

The CDR3 region is CASSLDDYEQYF. As DNA, the CDR3 is TGTGCCAGCAGCTTGGATGACTACGAGCAGTACTTC. The chain recombines TRBV5-8 with TRBJ2-7; D remains ambiguous. In germline, CDR1 is SGHTS, CDR2 YDEGEE. The CDR3 consists of 12 residues. V was shortened by 0 bases and J by 3 bases, with 4 bases between the two germline ends.

The chain has TRBV13 and TRBJ1-1; D not certain. The V gene lost 5 bases and the J gene lost 1 base, with 2 bases spanning the gap. CDR3 length: 11 amino acids. Germline V gives CDR1 PRHDT, CDR2 FYEKMQ (reference sequence). CDR3 in amino acids: CASSPNTEAFF. In DNA, the CDR3 is TGTGCCAGCAGCCCGAACACTGAAGCTTTCTTT.

This rearrangement joins TRBV28 to TRBJ1-4; D perhaps matches TRBD1 (5 bases). CDR3 length: 15 residues. V lost 4 bases to trimming and J lost 0 bases, with 9 bases between them. Germline CDR1 MDHEN, CDR2 SYDVKM. The CDR3: CASSYTGATNEKLFF. The CDR3 coding sequence is TGTGCCAGCAGTTACACAGGTGCAACTAATGAAAAACTGTTTTTT.